The present T cell receptor beta chain was sequenced within a study of blood T cell repertoires in COVID-19. Overall study context: Samples taken during acute and convalescent COVID-19 were collected in the United States, Italy and Spain.

J gave up 0 bases and V 6 bases, and 8 bases lay outside the gene matches. CDR1 and CDR2 from the germline V gene are MDHEN and SYDVKM. The CDR3 loop spans 15 amino acids. Clones were sequenced by immunoSEQ multiplex PCR, and TCRdb holds only the in-frame ones, with some missing. Among 200,000 to 250,000 clones listed, about 80% were seen once. This clone was observed a few times. What was sequenced was PBMCs or T cells enriched from blood (not recorded which). V and J are TRBV28 and TRBJ2-7; TRBD2 agrees at 7 bases. The TCR originated in a woman between 50 and 59 years old who had been exposed to COVID-19. For the CDR3, the DNA is TGTGCCAGCAGAGAGAGCGGGGATTCCTCCTACGAGCAGTACTTC. Its protein is CASRESGDSSYEQYF.